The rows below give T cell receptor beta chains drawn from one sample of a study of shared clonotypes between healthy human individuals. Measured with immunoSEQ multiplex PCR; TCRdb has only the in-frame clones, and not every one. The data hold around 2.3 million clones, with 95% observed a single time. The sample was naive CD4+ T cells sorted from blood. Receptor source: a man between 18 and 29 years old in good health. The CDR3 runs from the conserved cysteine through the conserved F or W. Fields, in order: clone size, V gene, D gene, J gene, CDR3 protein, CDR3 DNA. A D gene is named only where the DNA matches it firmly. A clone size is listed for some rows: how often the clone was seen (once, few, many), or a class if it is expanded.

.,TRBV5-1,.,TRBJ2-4,CASSLGLVFPEPSKNIQYF,TGCGCCAGCAGCTTGGGTCTAGTATTCCCAGAACCTTCCAAAAACATTCAGTACTTC
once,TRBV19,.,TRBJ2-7,CASSIGGHGEYEQYF,TGTGCCAGTAGTATCGGAGGGCATGGGGAATACGAGCAGTACTTC
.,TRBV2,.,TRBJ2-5,CASSEPGGPQETQYF,TGTGCCAGCAGTGAACCGGGGGGCCCCCAAGAGACCCAGTACTTC
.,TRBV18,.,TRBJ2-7,CASSPYEGYEQYF,TGTGCCAGCTCCCCGTACGAGGGGTACGAGCAGTACTTC
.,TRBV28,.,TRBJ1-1,CASSLPGSGVAFF,TGTGCCAGCAGTTTACCCGGCAGTGGCGTAGCTTTCTTT
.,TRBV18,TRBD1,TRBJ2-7,CASSPLTGTRGEQYF,TGTGCCAGCTCACCTTTGACAGGGACAAGAGGCGAGCAGTACTTC
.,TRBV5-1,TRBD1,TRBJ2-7,CASSLGQGKYEQYF,TGCGCCAGCAGCCTAGGACAGGGGAAGTACGAGCAGTACTTC
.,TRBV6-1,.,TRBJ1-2,CASSKTQGAGYTF,TGTGCCAGCAGCAAGACACAGGGAGCAGGCTACACCTTC
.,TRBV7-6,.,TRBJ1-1,CASSSQEGTEAFF,TGTGCCAGCAGCTCCCAGGAGGGGACTGAAGCTTTCTTT
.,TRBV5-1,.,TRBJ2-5,CASSFIHPQETQYF,TGCGCCAGCAGCTTTATCCATCCCCAAGAGACCCAGTACTTC
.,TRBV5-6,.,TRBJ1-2,CASSQDSWGGYTF,TGTGCCAGCAGCCAAGATTCTTGGGGCGGCTACACCTTC
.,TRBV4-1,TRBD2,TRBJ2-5,CASRRILAGEGQETQYF,TGCGCCAGCAGGCGTATACTAGCGGGAGAAGGGCAAGAGACCCAGTACTTC
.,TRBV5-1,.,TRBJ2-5,CASSAAGAQETQYF,TGCGCCAGCAGCGCCGCGGGGGCCCAAGAGACCCAGTACTTC
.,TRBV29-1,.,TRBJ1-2,CSVLARVRGYTF,TGCAGCGTCTTGGCCAGGGTGCGCGGCTACACCTTC
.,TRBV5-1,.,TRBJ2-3,CASSNTGGRADTQYF,TGCGCCAGCAGCAACACCGGGGGACGGGCAGATACGCAGTATTTT
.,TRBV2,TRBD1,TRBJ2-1,CASSELGRGQYNEQFF,TGTGCCAGCAGTGAATTGGGCAGGGGGCAGTACAATGAGCAGTTCTTC
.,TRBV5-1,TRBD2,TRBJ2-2,CASSPRTSIGPGELFF,TGCGCCAGCAGCCCCCGGACTAGTATTGGGCCCGGGGAGCTGTTTTTT